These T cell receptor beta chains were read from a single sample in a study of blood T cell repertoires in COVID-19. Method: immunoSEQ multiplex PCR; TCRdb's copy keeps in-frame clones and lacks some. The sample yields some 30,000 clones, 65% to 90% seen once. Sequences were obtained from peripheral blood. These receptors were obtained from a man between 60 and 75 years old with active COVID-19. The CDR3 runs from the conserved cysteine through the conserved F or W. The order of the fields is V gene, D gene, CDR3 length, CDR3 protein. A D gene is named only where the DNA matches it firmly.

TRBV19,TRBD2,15,CASRGGTSAYNEQFF
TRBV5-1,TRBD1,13,CASSPEQGLVIYF
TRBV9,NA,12,CASSEPPHEQFF
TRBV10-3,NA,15,CAISASGDANQPQHF
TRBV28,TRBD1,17,CASRRDRGNLRTGELFF
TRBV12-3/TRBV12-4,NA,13,CASSSQGYYGYTF
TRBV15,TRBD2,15,CATSSSGRPTDTQYF
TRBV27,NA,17,CASKMHAGTRNTGELFF
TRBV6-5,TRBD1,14,CASRDRGAKNIQYF
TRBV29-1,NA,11,CSVGGAETQYF
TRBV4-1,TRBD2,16,CASSQERLAGQETQYF
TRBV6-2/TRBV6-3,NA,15,CASSLDRFSRETQYF
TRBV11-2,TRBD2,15,CASSLVGLAGHEQFF
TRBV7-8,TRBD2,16,CASNVGLAVNTGELFF
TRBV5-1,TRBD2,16,CASSLAAGGTTDTQYF
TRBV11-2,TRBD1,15,CASRPGQTYQETQYF
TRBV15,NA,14,CATSSRGQSYEQYF
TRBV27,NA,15,CASSLGWGTNQPQHF
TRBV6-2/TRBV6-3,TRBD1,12,CASSPGQPEQYF
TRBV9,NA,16,CASSVEEGGSTDTQYF
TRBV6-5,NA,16,CASSYSRSGEPGGYTF
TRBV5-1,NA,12,CASSGGTYGYTF
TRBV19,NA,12,CASSIRENIQYF